This T cell receptor (beta chain) appears in the sequencing data of a study of PD-1 blockade in classical Hodgkin lymphoma. Overall study context: Patients had nivolumab dosed at 3 mg/kg, delivered intravenously every 2 weeks. Study observations and caveats: Underlying causes for the observed repertoire differences were not defined, possibly disease activity or prior therapy.

TCRdb's copy holds only in-frame clones and misses some; the assay was immunoSEQ multiplex PCR. The sample carries roughly 150,000 clones, just under 80% recorded once. A note on this clone: Its specificity is unknown.

Each and every patient relapsed after autologous stem cell transplantation, and patients got differing brentuximab vedotin exposure. The CDR3 covers 15 residues. The ends were cut back, 4 bases at V and 2 bases at J, with 13 bases in the middle. The germline V gene has CDR1 SGHRS and CDR2 YFSETQ. The chain joins TRBV5-1 to TRBJ1-5; D not certain. The sample was peripheral blood mononuclear cells (PBMCs), taken before the second cycle of nivolumab. The clonotype was recovered from a human donor with classical Hodgkin lymphoma. The CDR3 loop is CASSRYGEGNQPQHF. CDR3 coding DNA: TGCGCCAGCAGCCGCTACGGGGAAGGCAATCAGCCCCAGCATTTT.